This T cell receptor (beta chain) was documented in a study of tumor-infiltrating lymphocytes in localized non-small cell lung cancer. On the study more broadly: Several tumor histologies, both smoking statuses, and some post-neoadjuvant chemotherapy samples were included. Study-wide results and limits: TCRbeta sequencing showed higher T cell infiltration in tumors than uninvolved lung. Immunotypes IM1 and IM2 had similar TCR-derived T-cell fractions.

A remark on this clone: Its specificity is not known.

Germline CDR1 SGHNT, CDR2 YYREEE (reference sequence). The V and J ends lost 7 bases and 1 base respectively, with 15 bases between them. CDR3 length: 14 amino acids. Data came from immunoSEQ multiplex PCR; TCRdb stores just in-frame clones and leaves some out. Of 25,000 to 30,000 clones in the sample, around 85% are singletons; the top ten hold 2% to 2.5%. The chain carries TRBV5-4 and TRBJ2-7; TRBD1 might be the D (6 bases). This receptor was taken from a human donor with non-small cell lung cancer. Sequences were obtained from lung tumor tissue. CDR3 residues: CASETRTGSYEQYF. Here the CDR3 DNA reads TGTGCCAGCGAAACTCGAACAGGGTCCTACGAGCAGTACTTC.